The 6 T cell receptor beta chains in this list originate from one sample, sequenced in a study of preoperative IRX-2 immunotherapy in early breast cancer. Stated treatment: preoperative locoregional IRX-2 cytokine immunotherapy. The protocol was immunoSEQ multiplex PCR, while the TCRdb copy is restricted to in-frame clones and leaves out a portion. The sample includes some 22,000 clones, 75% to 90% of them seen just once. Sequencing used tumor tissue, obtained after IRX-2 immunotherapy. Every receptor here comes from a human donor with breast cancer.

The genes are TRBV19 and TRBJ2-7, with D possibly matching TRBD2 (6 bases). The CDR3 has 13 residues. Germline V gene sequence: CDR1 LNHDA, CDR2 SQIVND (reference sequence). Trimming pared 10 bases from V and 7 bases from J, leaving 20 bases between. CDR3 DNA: TGTGCCACCAAACCGGAGGGTTCCGGTGAGCAGTACTTC. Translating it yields CATKPEGSGEQYF.

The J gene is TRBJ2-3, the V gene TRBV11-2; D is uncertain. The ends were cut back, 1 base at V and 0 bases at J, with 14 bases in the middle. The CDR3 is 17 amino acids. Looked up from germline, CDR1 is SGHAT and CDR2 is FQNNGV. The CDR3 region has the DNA TGTGCCAGCAGCTTAGGATTGCGGCCCGGGAGCACAGATACGCAGTATTTT. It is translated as CASSLGLRPGSTDTQYF.

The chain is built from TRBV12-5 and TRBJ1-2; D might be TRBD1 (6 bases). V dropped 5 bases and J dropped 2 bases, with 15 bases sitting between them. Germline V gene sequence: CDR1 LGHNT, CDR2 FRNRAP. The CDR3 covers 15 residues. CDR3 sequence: CASGLFGTPNYGYTF. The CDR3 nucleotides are TGTGCTAGTGGTCTCTTCGGGACACCGAACTATGGCTACACCTTC.

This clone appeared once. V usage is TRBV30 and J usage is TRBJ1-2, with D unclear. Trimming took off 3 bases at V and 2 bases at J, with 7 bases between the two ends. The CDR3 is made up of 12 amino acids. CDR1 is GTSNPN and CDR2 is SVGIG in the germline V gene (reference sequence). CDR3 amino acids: CAWSEQNYGYTF. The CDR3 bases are TGTGCCTGGAGCGAACAGAACTATGGCTACACCTTC.

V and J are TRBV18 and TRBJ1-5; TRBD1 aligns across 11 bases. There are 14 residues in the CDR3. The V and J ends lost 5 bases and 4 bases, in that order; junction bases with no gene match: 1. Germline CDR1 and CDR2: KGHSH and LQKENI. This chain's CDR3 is CASSGTGGNQPQHF. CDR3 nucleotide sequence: TGTGCCAGCTCAGGGACAGGGGGTAATCAGCCCCAGCATTTT.

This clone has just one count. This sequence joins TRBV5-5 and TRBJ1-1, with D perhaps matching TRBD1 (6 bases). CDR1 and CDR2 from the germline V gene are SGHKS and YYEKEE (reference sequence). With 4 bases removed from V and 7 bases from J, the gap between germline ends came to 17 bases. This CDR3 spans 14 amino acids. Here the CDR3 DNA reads TGTGCCAGCAGCCCCCTAGGCGGGGGCCTTGAAGCTTTCTTT. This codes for CASSPLGGGLEAFF.